These 16 T cell receptor beta chains originate from one sample sequenced in a study of spatial heterogeneity in lung cancer. Documented time point: sample taken at primary tumor resection. Whole RNA from tumor, nontumor lung or frozen PBMC was sequenced unsorted. TCRdb re-called the 5' RACE reads with MiXCR, one entry per CDR3 protein. The sample holds about 3,800 distinct CDR3 sequences, roughly 8% seen once. The sample in question was PBMCs, obtained at surgery. Receptors were obtained from a female donor with early-stage non-small cell lung cancer.

This clonotype was detected only a few times. This rearrangement joins TRBV20-1 to TRBJ2-7; TRBD1 matches at 11 bases. The CDR3 extends over 14 amino acids. Unmatched junction bases numbered 9, after V lost 7 bases and J lost 4 bases. Germline CDR1 reads DFQATT; CDR2 reads SNEGSKA (reference sequence). The CDR3 DNA is TGCAGTGGCATAGGACAGGGGGCATCATACGAGCAGTACTTC. Its protein product is CSGIGQGASYEQYF.

In its sample, this clonotype ranks as medium-sized. V usage is TRBV5-1 and J usage is TRBJ2-6; no clear D gene. This CDR3 is built from 14 residues. Trimming took off 3 bases at V and 0 bases at J, with 4 bases between the two ends. Germline loops: CDR1 SGHRS, CDR2 YFSETQ. This CDR3 is CASSYISGANVLTF. CDR3 DNA sequence: TGCGCCAGCAGCTACATCTCTGGGGCCAACGTCCTGACTTTC.

This clonotype has a count of ten or more. This chain uses TRBV19 with TRBJ1-5; 9 bases align to TRBD1. The V gene end was trimmed by 6 bases and the J gene end by 6 bases; junction bases not matched to a gene: 3. Germline V gene data show CDR1 as LNHDA and CDR2 as SQIVND (reference sequence). The CDR3 is 13 amino acids. In nucleotides, the CDR3 is TGTGCCAGTAGCGGGACAGGGAGTCAGCCCCAGCATTTT. Translating it yields CASSGTGSQPQHF.

This clonotype was recorded many times. The V gene is TRBV5-1, the J gene TRBJ2-5, with TRBD1 matching 10 bases. CDR1 and CDR2 from the germline V gene are SGHRS and YFSETQ. J gave up 4 bases and V 5 bases, and 8 bases lay outside the gene matches. This CDR3 has 15 amino acids. The CDR3 here is CASRTGTGDAETQYF. CDR3 coding DNA: TGCGCCAGCAGAACAGGGACAGGGGATGCAGAGACCCAGTACTTC.

By sample fraction, this clonotype is medium-sized. The chain couples TRBV5-1 to TRBJ2-7, with 11 bases aligning to TRBD1. The length of the CDR3 is 17 residues. The germline V gene encodes CDR1 SGHRS and CDR2 YFSETQ. J lost 2 bases, V lost 2 bases, and 9 bases had no gene match. CDR3 DNA: TGCGCCAGCAGCTTAACCACCCGGACAGGGGGCGCCTACGAGCAGTACTTC. This gives the protein CASSLTTRTGGAYEQYF.

This clonotype was seen a few times. The V gene is TRBV29-1, the J gene TRBJ2-2, with D hard to call. The CDR3 length is 13 residues. V lost 1 base to trimming and J lost 0 bases, with 3 bases between them. In germline, CDR1 is SQVTM, CDR2 ANQGSEA. The CDR3 nucleotides read TGCAGCGTTGAAGGCCCGAACACCGGGGAGCTGTTTTTT. It specifies CSVEGPNTGELFF.

This clonotype was counted many times. The chain joins TRBV7-9 to TRBJ2-7; TRBD1 matches 9 bases. Germline CDR1 reads SEHNR; CDR2 reads FQNEAQ (reference sequence). The V and J ends lost 4 bases and 4 bases, in that order; junction bases with no gene match: 11. The CDR3 is 16 residues long. CDR3 loop: CASSSDTGTGTYEQYF. The CDR3 bases are TGTGCCAGCAGCTCAGATACCGGGACAGGGACTTACGAGCAGTACTTC.

This clonotype appeared a few times. The chain has TRBV29-1 and TRBJ1-1; D is unclear. The germline V and J ends were trimmed by 7 bases and 7 bases, with 13 bases remaining between them. The CDR3 consists of 11 residues. The germline V gene encodes CDR1 SQVTM and CDR2 ANQGSEA. The CDR3 here is CSGTTGREAFF. CDR3 in DNA: TGCAGCGGGACGACGGGCCGTGAAGCTTTCTTT.

This clonotype qualifies as medium-sized. The V gene is TRBV28, the J gene TRBJ2-5; TRBD2 agrees at 8 bases. Germline assignment: CDR1 MDHEN and CDR2 SYDVKM. The CDR3 has 18 amino acids. V dropped 5 bases and J dropped 1; count of bases not matched to a gene: 15. In DNA, the CDR3 is TGTGCCAGCAGTCCCTCCGAGGGACTAGGGAGTATCCAAGAGACCCAGTACTTC. This encodes CASSPSEGLGSIQETQYF.

This clonotype is medium-sized in the sample. The chain combines TRBV6-2 or TRBV6-3 with TRBJ2-1; 12 nucleotides line up with TRBD1. The CDR3 is 15 residues long. The V gene end was trimmed by 7 bases and the J gene end by 8 bases; junction bases not matched to a gene: 9. Germline V gives CDR1 MNHEY, CDR2 SVGEGT. CDR3 nucleotide sequence: TGTGCCAGCATGCAAGGGGGGACAGGGGGCCATGAGCAGTTCTTC. Residues: CASMQGGTGGHEQFF.

The chain links TRBV5-1 to TRBJ1-1; D ambiguous. This CDR3 comprises 13 residues. Trimming pared 7 bases from V and 4 bases from J, leaving 14 bases between. From germline, CDR1 is SGHRS and CDR2 YFSETQ. The CDR3 loop is CASSWVVSTEAFF. The CDR3 DNA sequence: TGCGCCAGCTCCTGGGTTGTCAGCACTGAAGCTTTCTTT.

This clonotype is categorized as medium-sized. V and J are TRBV7-9 and TRBJ1-1, with D possibly matching TRBD1 (5 bases). The germline V gene encodes CDR1 SEHNR and CDR2 FQNEAQ (reference sequence). The CDR3 totals 15 residues. Trimming cost V 5 bases and J 4 bases, with 17 bases left between them. The CDR3 DNA sequence: TGTGCCAGCAGCCCGCTCCGGGGGGTACTCACTGAAGCTTTCTTT. It translates to CASSPLRGVLTEAFF.

CDR3 residues: CASSPGQGVPTDTQYF. The CDR3 nucleotides are TGTGCCAGCAGCCCCGGACAGGGGGTCCCCACAGATACGCAGTATTTT. The chain employs TRBV7-9 and TRBJ2-3, with 10 bases lining up with TRBD1. Germline assignment: CDR1 SEHNR and CDR2 FQNEAQ (reference sequence). The CDR3 has 16 residues. Germline trimming cut 5 bases from V and 2 bases from J; bases unmatched to any gene: 7.

There are many counts of this clonotype. V gene TRBV4-2 combines with J gene TRBJ1-1; D gene uncertain. The CDR3 is made up of 14 amino acids. Germline loops: CDR1 LGHNA, CDR2 YNFKEQ. V lost 1 base and J 7 bases, leaving 13 bases between the germline ends. The CDR3 sequence: CASSQGNLRFEAFF. The CDR3 coding sequence is TGTGCCAGCAGCCAAGGAAACCTTAGATTTGAAGCTTTCTTT.

In its sample, this clonotype is medium-sized. J is TRBJ2-5 and V is TRBV27; D is unclear. This CDR3 has 12 amino acids. Germline V CDR1 and CDR2: MNHEY, SMNVEV (reference sequence). V lost 6 bases and J 4 bases, leaving 9 bases between the germline ends. CDR3 region: CASSQWGETQYF. CDR3 coding DNA: TGTGCCAGCAGCCAGTGGGGAGAGACCCAGTACTTC.

This clonotype rates as medium-sized (0.01 to 0.1%). The rearrangement uses TRBV7-2 and TRBJ2-3; no clear D gene. Trimming removed 4 bases at V and 3 bases at J, with 14 bases between. This CDR3 is built from 15 residues. The germline CDR1 and CDR2 sequences are SGHTA and FQGNSA. This chain's CDR3 is CASSSSPGFTDTQYF. The CDR3 DNA reads as TGTGCCAGCAGCTCATCCCCCGGATTTACAGATACGCAGTATTTT.